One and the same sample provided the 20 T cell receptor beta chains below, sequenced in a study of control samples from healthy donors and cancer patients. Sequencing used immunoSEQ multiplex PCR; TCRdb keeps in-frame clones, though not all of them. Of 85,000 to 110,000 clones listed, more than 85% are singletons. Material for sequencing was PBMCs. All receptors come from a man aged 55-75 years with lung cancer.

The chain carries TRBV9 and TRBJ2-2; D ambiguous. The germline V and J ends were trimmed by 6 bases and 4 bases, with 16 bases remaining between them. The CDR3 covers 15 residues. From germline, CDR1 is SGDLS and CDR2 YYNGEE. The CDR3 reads CASNPLPGATGELFF. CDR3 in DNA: TGTGCCAGCAACCCGCTACCCGGAGCCACCGGGGAGCTGTTTTTT.

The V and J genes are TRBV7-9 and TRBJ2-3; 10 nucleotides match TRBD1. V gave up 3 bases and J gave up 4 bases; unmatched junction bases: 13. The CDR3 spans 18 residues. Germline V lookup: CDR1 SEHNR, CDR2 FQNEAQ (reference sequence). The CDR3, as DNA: TGTGCCAGCAGCTTGGCGGCCATCGGACAGGGGGGTTCAGATACGCAGTATTTT. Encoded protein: CASSLAAIGQGGSDTQYF.

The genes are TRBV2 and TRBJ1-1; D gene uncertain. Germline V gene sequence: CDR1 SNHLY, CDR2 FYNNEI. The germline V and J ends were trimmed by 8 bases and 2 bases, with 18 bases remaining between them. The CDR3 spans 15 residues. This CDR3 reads CASLSTGTPNTEAFF. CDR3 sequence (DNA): TGTGCCAGCTTGTCCACGGGCACACCCAACACTGAAGCTTTCTTT.

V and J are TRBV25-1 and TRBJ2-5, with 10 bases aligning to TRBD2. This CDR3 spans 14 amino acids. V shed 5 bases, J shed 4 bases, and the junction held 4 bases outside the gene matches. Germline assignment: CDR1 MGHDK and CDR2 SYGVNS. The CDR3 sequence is CASSFSSGGETQYF. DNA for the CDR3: TGTGCCAGCAGTTTTTCTAGCGGGGGAGAGACCCAGTACTTC.

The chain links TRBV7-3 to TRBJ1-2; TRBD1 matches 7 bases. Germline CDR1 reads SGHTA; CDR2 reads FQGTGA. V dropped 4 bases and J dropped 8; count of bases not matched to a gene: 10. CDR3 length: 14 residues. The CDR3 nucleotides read TGTGCCAGCAGCTCAAACGAGGGGGCGAGAGGCTACACCTTC. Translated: CASSSNEGARGYTF.

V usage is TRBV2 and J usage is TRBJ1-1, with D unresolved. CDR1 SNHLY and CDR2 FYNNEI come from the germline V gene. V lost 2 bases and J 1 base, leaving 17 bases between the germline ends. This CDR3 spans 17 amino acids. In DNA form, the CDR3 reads TGTGCCAGCAGTGAATCTAGCCCTTTGGCAGGGAACACTGAAGCTTTCTTT. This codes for CASSESSPLAGNTEAFF. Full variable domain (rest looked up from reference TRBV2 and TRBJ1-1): EPEVTQTPSHQVTQMGQEVILRCVPISNHLYFYWYRQILGQKVEFLVSFYNNEISEKSEIFDDQFSVERPDGSNFTLKIRSTKLEDSAMYFCASSESSPLAGNTEAFFGQGTRLTVV.

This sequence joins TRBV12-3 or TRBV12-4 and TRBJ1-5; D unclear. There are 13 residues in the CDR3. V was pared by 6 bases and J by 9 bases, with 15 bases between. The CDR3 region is CASSFDRPGPQHF. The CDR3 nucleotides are TGTGCCAGCAGCTTTGACCGCCCAGGGCCCCAGCATTTT.

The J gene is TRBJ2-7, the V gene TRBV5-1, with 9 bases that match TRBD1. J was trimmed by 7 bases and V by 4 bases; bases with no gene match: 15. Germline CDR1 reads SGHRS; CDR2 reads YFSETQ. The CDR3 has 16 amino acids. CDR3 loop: CASSTGTGTGRWEQYV. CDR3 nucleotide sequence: TGCGCCAGCAGCACAGGTACAGGGACAGGGCGGTGGGAGCAGTACGTC.

Written as DNA, the CDR3 is TGTGCCAGCAGCTTAGGTACTGAAGCTTTCTTT. Translation: CASSLGTEAFF. The rearrangement joins TRBV11-2 to TRBJ1-1; D uncertain. Trimming took 1 base from V and 5 from J, leaving 2 bases between them. Germline CDR1 SGHAT, CDR2 FQNNGV. The CDR3 length is 11 residues. The whole variable domain, remainder taken from reference TRBV11-2 and TRBJ1-1, is EAGVAQSPRYKIIEKRQSVAFWCNPISGHATLYWYQQILGQGPKLLIQFQNNGVVDDSQLPKDRFSAERLKGVDSTLKIQPAKLEDSAVYLCASSLGTEAFFGQGTRLTVV.

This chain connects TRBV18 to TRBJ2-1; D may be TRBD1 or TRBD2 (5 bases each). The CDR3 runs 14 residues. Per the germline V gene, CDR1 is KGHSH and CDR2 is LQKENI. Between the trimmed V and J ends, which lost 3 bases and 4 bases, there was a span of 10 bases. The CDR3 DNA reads TGTGCCAGCTCACCCGAGGGGTTTTACAATGAGCAGTTCTTC. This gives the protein CASSPEGFYNEQFF.

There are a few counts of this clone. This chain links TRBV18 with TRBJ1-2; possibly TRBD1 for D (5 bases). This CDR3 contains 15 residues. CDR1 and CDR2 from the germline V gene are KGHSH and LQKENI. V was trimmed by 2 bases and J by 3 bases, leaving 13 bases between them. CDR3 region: CASSPETRGDYGYTF. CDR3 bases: TGTGCCAGCTCACCAGAAACAAGGGGTGACTATGGCTACACCTTC.

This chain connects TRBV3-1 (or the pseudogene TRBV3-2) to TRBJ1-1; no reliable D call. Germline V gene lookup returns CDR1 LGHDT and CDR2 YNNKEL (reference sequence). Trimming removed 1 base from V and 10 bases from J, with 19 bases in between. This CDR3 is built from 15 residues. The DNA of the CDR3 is TGTGCCAGCAGCCAAGTCGGGGTGGCCGACGCCTCAGCTTTCTTT. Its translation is CASSQVGVADASAFF.

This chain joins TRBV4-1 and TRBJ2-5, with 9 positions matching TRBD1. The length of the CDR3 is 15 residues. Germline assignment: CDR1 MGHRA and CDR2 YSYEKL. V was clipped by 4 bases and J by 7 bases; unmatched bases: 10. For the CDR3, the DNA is TGCGCCAGCAGCCCCCAGACAGGGGGACGAGGGACCCAGTACTTC. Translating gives CASSPQTGGRGTQYF.

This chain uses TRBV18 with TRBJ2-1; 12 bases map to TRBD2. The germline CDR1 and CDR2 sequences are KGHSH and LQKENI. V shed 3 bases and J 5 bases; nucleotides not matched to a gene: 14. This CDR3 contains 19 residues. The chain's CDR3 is CASSPYLAGGGSVHNEQFF. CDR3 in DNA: TGTGCCAGCTCACCCTACCTAGCGGGGGGGGGTTCGGTTCACAATGAGCAGTTCTTC.

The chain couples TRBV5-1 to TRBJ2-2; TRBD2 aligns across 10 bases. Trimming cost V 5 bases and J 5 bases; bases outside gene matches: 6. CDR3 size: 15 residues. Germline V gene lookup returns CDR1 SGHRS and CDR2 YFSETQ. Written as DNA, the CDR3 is TGCGCCAGCAGTTTAGCGGGGGGAAGAACCGGGGAGCTGTTTTTT. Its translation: CASSLAGGRTGELFF.

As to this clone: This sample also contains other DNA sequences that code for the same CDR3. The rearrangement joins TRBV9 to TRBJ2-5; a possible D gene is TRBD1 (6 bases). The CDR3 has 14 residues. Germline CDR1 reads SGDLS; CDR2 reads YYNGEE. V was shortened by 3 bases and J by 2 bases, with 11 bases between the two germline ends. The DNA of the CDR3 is TGTGCCAGCAGCGGATGGACAGATCAAGAGACCCAGTACTTC. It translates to CASSGWTDQETQYF. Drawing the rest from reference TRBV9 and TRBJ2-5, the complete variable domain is DSGVTQTPKHLITATGQRVTLRCSPRSGDLSVYWYQQSLDQGLQFLIQYYNGEERAKGNILERFSAQQFPDLHSELNLSSLELGDSALYFCASSGWTDQETQYFGPGTRLLVL.

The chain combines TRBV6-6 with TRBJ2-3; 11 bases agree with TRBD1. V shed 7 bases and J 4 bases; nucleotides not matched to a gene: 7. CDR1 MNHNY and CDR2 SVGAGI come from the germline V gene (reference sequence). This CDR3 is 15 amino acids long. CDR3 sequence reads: CASTPDRGRPDTQYF. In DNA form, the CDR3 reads TGTGCCAGCACCCCGGACAGGGGGCGCCCAGATACGCAGTATTTT.

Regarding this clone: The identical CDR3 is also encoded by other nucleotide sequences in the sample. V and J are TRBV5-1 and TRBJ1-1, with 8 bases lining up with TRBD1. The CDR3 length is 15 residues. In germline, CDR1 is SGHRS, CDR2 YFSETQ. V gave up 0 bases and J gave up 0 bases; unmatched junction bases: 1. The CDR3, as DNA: TGCGCCAGCAGCTTGGGACAGGGGATGAACACTGAAGCTTTCTTT. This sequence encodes CASSLGQGMNTEAFF.

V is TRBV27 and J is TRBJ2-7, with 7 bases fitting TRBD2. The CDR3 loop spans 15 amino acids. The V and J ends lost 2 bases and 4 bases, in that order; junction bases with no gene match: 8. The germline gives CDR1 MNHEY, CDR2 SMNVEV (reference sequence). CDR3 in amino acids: CASSLGGGSRYEQYF. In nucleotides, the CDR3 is TGTGCCAGCAGTTTAGGGGGGGGTAGCCGGTACGAGCAGTACTTC.

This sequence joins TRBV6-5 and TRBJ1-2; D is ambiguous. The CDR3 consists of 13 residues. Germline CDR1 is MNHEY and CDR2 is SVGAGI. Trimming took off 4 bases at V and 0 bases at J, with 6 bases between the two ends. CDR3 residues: CASSFGANYGYTF. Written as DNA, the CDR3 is TGTGCCAGCAGTTTCGGGGCTAACTATGGCTACACCTTC.